Each of the 25 T cell receptor beta chains below was sequenced from the same sample in a study of OX40 agonist ivuxolimab in advanced cancers. Profiled with immunoSEQ multiplex PCR; TCRdb holds only in-frame clones, not every one. The profile shows about 46,000 clones, approximately 80% of them singletons. Sequences were derived from CD4+ or CD8+ T cells sorted from blood, sampled in a trial of the OX40 agonist ivuxolimab. Source of these receptors: an adult with an advanced solid tumor such as melanoma, head and neck, liver or kidney cancer.

CDR3 amino acids: CASSFQLTGSDTQYF. The CDR3 region has the DNA TGTGCCAGCAGTTTCCAATTGACAGGCTCAGATACGCAGTATTTT. The chain couples TRBV27 to TRBJ2-3; TRBD1 might be the D (6 bases). This CDR3 contains 15 residues. Trimming removed 3 bases at V and 4 bases at J, with 14 bases between. CDR1 MNHEY and CDR2 SMNVEV come from the germline V gene (reference sequence).

The rearrangement joins TRBV7-8 to TRBJ2-7; possible D gene TRBD1, 6 bases. CDR3 length: 12 amino acids. Per germline, CDR1 SGHVS and CDR2 FQNEAQ. V gave up 5 bases and J gave up 3 bases, with 8 bases separating them. CDR3 nucleotide sequence: TGTGCCAGCAGCACACAGGGCTACGAGCAGTACTTC. It is translated as CASSTQGYEQYF.

This chain joins TRBV27 and TRBJ2-1; 11 nucleotides line up with TRBD2. The CDR3 runs 22 residues. The trim removed 7 bases at V and 0 bases at J, leaving 23 bases unmatched. Per germline, CDR1 MNHEY and CDR2 SMNVEV (reference sequence). The CDR3 DNA is TGTGCCAGCATACGATTAAGTCCGACTAGCGGGGACAAGGGGAGCTCCTACAATGAGCAGTTCTTC. Its protein product is CASIRLSPTSGDKGSSYNEQFF.

This chain uses TRBV4-3 with TRBJ1-1, with 8 bases fitting TRBD1. Germline V gene data show CDR1 as LGHNA and CDR2 as YSLEER. Trimming took 2 bases from V and 6 from J; bases not matched to a gene: 5. The CDR3 covers 14 residues. This chain's CDR3 is CASSQSQGAAEAFF. The CDR3 coding sequence is TGCGCCAGCAGCCAAAGCCAGGGGGCTGCTGAAGCTTTCTTT.

The CDR3 nucleotides are TGTGCCAGCAGCTTAGGACAGCACCAAGAGACCCAGTACTTC. This translates into CASSLGQHQETQYF. The chain joins TRBV11-2 to TRBJ2-5; tentatively, D is TRBD1 (5 bases). The CDR3 is 14 residues long. Germline V gene sequence: CDR1 SGHAT, CDR2 FQNNGV. V was trimmed by 1 base and J by 0 bases, leaving 6 bases between them.

The chain uses TRBV7-2 and TRBJ2-5; 8 bases agree with TRBD2. Per the germline V gene, CDR1 is SGHTA and CDR2 is FQGNSA. The CDR3 has 15 residues. V was clipped by 4 bases and J by 4 bases; unmatched bases: 8. The chain's CDR3 is CASSSGRGEGETQYF. The CDR3 nucleotides read TGTGCCAGCAGCTCGGGGCGGGGGGAAGGAGAGACCCAGTACTTC.

This chain connects TRBV29-1 to TRBJ1-2, with D tentatively TRBD1 (5 bases). Trimming took off 3 bases at V and 4 bases at J, with 12 bases between the two ends. This CDR3 region has 13 residues. In germline, CDR1 is SQVTM, CDR2 ANQGSEA. CDR3 nucleotide sequence: TGCAGCGTTGAGTACATCAGGGCCTATGGCTACACCTTC. Translation gives CSVEYIRAYGYTF.

V usage is TRBV6-1 and J usage is TRBJ1-6, with unresolved D. The CDR3 has 13 amino acids. CDR1 MNHNS and CDR2 SASEGT come from the germline V gene. V lost 1 base and J 7 bases, leaving 5 bases between the germline ends. DNA for the CDR3: TGTGCCAGCAGTGAAGGGGTCAATTCACCCCTCCACTTT. It encodes CASSEGVNSPLHF.

Only a few counts were recorded for this clone. The genes are TRBV29-1 and TRBJ1-1, with a tentative D call TRBD1 (6 bases). This CDR3 is built from 14 residues. V was clipped by 6 bases and J by 0 bases, with 14 bases between them. Germline CDR1 is SQVTM and CDR2 is ANQGSEA. CDR3 in DNA: TGCAGCGTCGAACAGGGATTCATGAACACTGAAGCTTTCTTT. Translation gives CSVEQGFMNTEAFF.

This clone was recorded a few times. The V and J genes are TRBV7-9 and TRBJ2-1; the match to TRBD1 covers 7 bases. Germline lookup yields CDR1 SEHNR and CDR2 FQNEAQ (reference sequence). The CDR3 has 12 amino acids. V lost 5 bases and J lost 10; bases outside the gene matches: 5. The CDR3 DNA reads TGTGCCAGCAGCAAGCCGACAGGGGAGCAGTTCTTC. It specifies CASSKPTGEQFF.

The rearrangement joins TRBV7-2 to TRBJ2-3, with no clear D. CDR1 SGHTA and CDR2 FQGNSA come from the germline V gene. The CDR3 has 13 amino acids. Trimming left V 4 bases short and J 4 bases short, with 9 bases between. The CDR3 loop is CASSSQVADTQYF. CDR3 bases: TGTGCCAGCAGCTCTCAAGTCGCAGATACGCAGTATTTT.

This sequence joins TRBV7-9 and TRBJ1-5, with D hard to call. CDR1 and CDR2 from the germline V gene are SEHNR and FQNEAQ (reference sequence). V gave up 5 bases and J gave up 0 bases, with 14 bases separating them. The CDR3 length is 16 residues. The CDR3 coding sequence is TGTGCCAGCAGCGCCAACCCGGGCCTTAGCAATCAGCCCCAGCATTTT. This sequence encodes CASSANPGLSNQPQHF.

Regarding this clone: The conserved phenylalanine or tryptophan normally closing the CDR3 is absent here, so this likely arose from a read error. This rearrangement joins TRBV19 to TRBJ1-2; D perhaps matches TRBD1 (6 bases). Germline V gene data show CDR1 as LNHDA and CDR2 as SQIVND (reference sequence). V lost 3 bases to trimming and J lost 4 bases, with 12 bases between them. CDR3 length: 14 residues. CDR3 DNA: TGTGCCAGTAGTATTAACAGGGAAATCTATGGCTACACCCTC. It yields the protein CASSINREIYGYTL.

V is TRBV6-5 and J is TRBJ2-2, with D tentatively TRBD2 (6 bases). The CDR3 spans 14 residues. V lost 6 bases and J lost 5, with 13 bases in between. Germline CDR1 reads MNHEY; CDR2 reads SVGAGI. This CDR3 is CASSTGDSTGELFF. CDR3 DNA: TGTGCCAGCAGCACGGGAGACAGTACCGGGGAGCTGTTTTTT.

The chain joins TRBV2 to TRBJ1-2, with 8 bases lining up with TRBD1. The V and J ends lost 7 bases and 6 bases, in that order; junction bases with no gene match: 16. The germline V gene encodes CDR1 SNHLY and CDR2 FYNNEI. The CDR3 has 16 residues. CDR3 sequence: CASISPGRQGRNGYTF. CDR3 DNA sequence: TGTGCCAGCATTTCCCCGGGGAGACAGGGGAGAAATGGCTACACCTTC.

The chain carries TRBV18 and TRBJ1-5; weak D call: TRBD1 (5 bases). Trimming cost V 2 bases and J 2 bases, with 7 bases left between them. Germline-derived CDR1 and CDR2 are KGHSH and LQKENI. This CDR3 is 14 amino acids long. CDR3 sequence (DNA): TGTGCCAGCTCACCAGGGGCCGGCAATCAGCCCCAGCATTTT. It translates to CASSPGAGNQPQHF. Complete variable domain (other parts from reference TRBV18 and TRBJ1-5): NAGVMQNPRHLVRRRGQEARLRCSPMKGHSHVYWYRQLPEEGLKFMVYLQKENIIDESGMPKERFSAEFPKEGPSILRIQQVVRGDSAAYFCASSPGAGNQPQHFGDGTRLSIL.

As concerns this clone: The germline gene is not matched at one end of the junction; a read error may be the cause. The CDR3 spells CASSLEQGRDEQYF. In nucleotides, the CDR3 is TGTGCCAGCAGCTTGGAACAGGGAAGAGACGAGCAGTACTTC. V usage is TRBV5-3 and J usage is TRBJ2-7; possible D gene TRBD1, 6 bases. TRBV5-3 is identified as an open reading frame with a role that is uncertain. This CDR3 is built from 14 residues.

V is TRBV19 and J is TRBJ1-2; 8 positions match TRBD1. Germline lookup yields CDR1 LNHDA and CDR2 SQIVND (reference sequence). V trimming: 10 bases; J trimming: 2 bases; junction bases outside the gene matches: 6. The CDR3 contains 13 residues. DNA for the CDR3: TGTGCCACCAGACAGGGGATGAACTATGGCTACACCTTC. The encoded protein is CATRQGMNYGYTF.

The table lists this clone with a few counts. This sequence joins TRBV6-1 and TRBJ2-3; 9 nucleotides line up with TRBD1. The CDR3 covers 14 residues. Germline assignment: CDR1 MNHNS and CDR2 SASEGT. The V gene end was trimmed by 8 bases and the J gene end by 3 bases; junction bases not matched to a gene: 6. CDR3 in amino acids: CASRDRVFTDTQYF. DNA of the CDR3: TGTGCCAGCCGGGACAGGGTTTTTACAGATACGCAGTATTTT.

V usage is TRBV6-1 and J usage is TRBJ1-4, with 9 bases identical to TRBD1. Germline values: CDR1 MNHNS, CDR2 SASEGT. The CDR3 covers 16 residues. J lost 4 bases, V lost 3 bases, and 6 bases had no gene match. The chain's CDR3 is CASSDLQGALNEKLFF. The CDR3 nucleotides read TGTGCCAGCAGTGACCTACAGGGGGCGCTTAATGAAAAACTGTTTTTT.

The CDR3 nucleotides are TGTGCTAGTGGTTTGGGAAGGACACGCGGAGGTCTTTCTGAAGCTTTCTTT. Protein: CASGLGRTRGGLSEAFF. This sequence joins TRBV12-5 and TRBJ1-1; TRBD1 is a possible D gene (5 bases). Germline assignment: CDR1 LGHNT and CDR2 FRNRAP. V lost 1 base and J 6 bases, leaving 21 bases between the germline ends. This CDR3 has 17 amino acids.

This sequence joins TRBV4-1 and TRBJ2-1; D unresolved. Germline CDR1 is MGHRA and CDR2 is YSYEKL. The CDR3 loop spans 15 amino acids. V was trimmed by 1 base and J by 4 bases, leaving 11 bases between them. The CDR3 bases are TGCGCCAGCAGCCAAGGTCTTACGGATTACAATGAGCAGTTCTTC. Its protein product is CASSQGLTDYNEQFF.

The CDR3 nucleotides read TGCGCCAGCAGCTTGGATGTGGGGGCGGTTGGCTACACCTTC. It specifies CASSLDVGAVGYTF. The chain couples TRBV5-1 to TRBJ1-2, with a tentative D call TRBD1 (6 bases). V lost 0 bases to trimming and J lost 7 bases, with 13 bases between them. Per germline, CDR1 SGHRS and CDR2 YFSETQ. The CDR3 has 14 amino acids.

This clone was seen a handful of times. The chain employs TRBV4-2 and TRBJ2-3, with 15 bases aligning to TRBD2. The germline gives CDR1 LGHNA, CDR2 YNFKEQ. The CDR3 runs to 16 residues. Unmatched junction bases numbered 4, after V lost 3 bases and J lost 6 bases. Written as DNA, the CDR3 is TGTGCCAGCAGCCACGGGACTAGCGGGGGGACTGATACGCAGTATTTT. This gives the protein CASSHGTSGGTDTQYF.

The chain is built from TRBV7-2 and TRBJ2-3, with D perhaps matching TRBD2 (7 bases). Germline CDR1 and CDR2: SGHTA and FQGNSA. V lost 5 bases, J lost 6 bases, and 15 bases lay in between. This CDR3 region has 14 residues. CDR3 region: CASSPTGGGDTQYF. DNA of the CDR3: TGTGCCAGCAGCCCCACGGGGGGCGGGGATACGCAGTATTTT.